Listed below are T cell receptor beta chains from one sample, sequenced in a study of blood T cell repertoires in COVID-19. TCRdb keeps only in-frame clones here, not all; method: immunoSEQ multiplex PCR. The table records a few hundred thousand clones, about nine tenths of them present only once. The sequenced material came from peripheral blood. These TCRs come from a woman aged 45-65 years who had recovered from COVID-19. Both conserved end residues are part of each CDR3.

J gene: TRBJ1-1
V gene: TRBV15
CDR3 length: 14
CDR3 protein: CATSREGPGHEAFF

J gene: TRBJ2-2
V gene: TRBV19
CDR3 length: 17
CDR3 protein: CASSISRQGAWTGELFF

J gene: TRBJ2-7
V gene: TRBV4-3
CDR3 length: 14
CDR3 protein: CASSQETGPYEQYF

J gene: TRBJ2-5
V gene: TRBV5-1
CDR3 length: 15
CDR3 protein: CASSLGLTGRETQYF

J gene: TRBJ2-7
V gene: TRBV6-1
CDR3 length: 15
CDR3 protein: CASSEDQGISYEQYF

J gene: TRBJ2-7
V gene: TRBV19
CDR3 length: 15
CDR3 protein: CASSIRRQGAYEQYF

J gene: TRBJ2-5
V gene: TRBV5-1
CDR3 length: 14
CDR3 protein: CASSFKREQETQYF

J gene: TRBJ2-3
V gene: TRBV6-5
CDR3 length: 13
CDR3 protein: CASSYPPTDTQYF

J gene: TRBJ1-4
V gene: TRBV6-1
CDR3 length: 17
CDR3 protein: CASSEPLSWLLNEKLFF

J gene: TRBJ2-4
V gene: TRBV6-5
CDR3 length: 14
CDR3 protein: CASSRRGAKNIQYF

J gene: TRBJ1-2
V gene: TRBV2
CDR3 length: 17
CDR3 protein: CASSSLWEGTIWGGYTF

J gene: TRBJ1-5
V gene: TRBV19
CDR3 length: 13
CDR3 protein: CASRGQGDQPQHF

J gene: TRBJ2-7
V gene: TRBV9
CDR3 length: 15
CDR3 protein: CASSPRGDFSYEQYF

J gene: TRBJ2-6
V gene: TRBV4-3
CDR3 length: 15
CDR3 protein: CASSQGGAGANVLTF

J gene: TRBJ2-2
V gene: TRBV3-1/TRBV3-2
CDR3 length: 16
CDR3 protein: CASSKTSGRYTGELFF

J gene: TRBJ1-2
V gene: TRBV7-2
CDR3 length: 15
CDR3 protein: CASSFYTASGYGYTF

J gene: TRBJ2-7
V gene: TRBV5-1
CDR3 length: 16
CDR3 protein: CASSFNDRRRTYEQYF

J gene: TRBJ1-3
V gene: TRBV19
CDR3 length: 14
CDR3 protein: CASSLTTGGNTIYF

J gene: TRBJ2-5
V gene: TRBV11-3
CDR3 length: 15
CDR3 protein: CASSLGWAAQETQYF

J gene: TRBJ2-7
V gene: TRBV20-1
CDR3 length: 11
CDR3 protein: CSASTDWEQYF

J gene: TRBJ1-1
V gene: TRBV9
CDR3 length: 16
CDR3 protein: CASSYGQGARRTEAFF

J gene: TRBJ2-1
V gene: TRBV4-2
CDR3 length: 12
CDR3 protein: CASSQEDRTQFF

J gene: TRBJ1-2
V gene: TRBV6-2/TRBV6-3
CDR3 length: 15
CDR3 protein: CASSYSVTGHYGYTF

J gene: TRBJ1-3
V gene: TRBV18
CDR3 length: 15
CDR3 protein: CASSSGTDSGNTIYF

J gene: TRBJ1-2
V gene: TRBV7-6
CDR3 length: 18
CDR3 protein: CASSLEYQGISSLYGYTF

J gene: TRBJ2-1
V gene: TRBV30
CDR3 length: 16
CDR3 protein: CAWSVRLAGSYNEQFF

J gene: TRBJ1-1
V gene: TRBV7-2
CDR3 length: 14
CDR3 protein: CASSLQRLDTEAFF

J gene: TRBJ1-2
V gene: TRBV28
CDR3 length: 15
CDR3 protein: CASSFYDRGPRGYTF